Listed below are T cell receptor beta chains from one sample, sequenced in a study of CXCR3-negative and CXCR3-positive naive CD8 T cells. TCRdb reprocessed the 5' RACE reads and reports one entry per CDR3 protein, with no DNA. The record lists under 75,000 distinct CDR3 sequences, of which the ten most abundant hold roughly 0.75%. Material for sequencing was naive CXCR3+ CD8+ T cells from blood. The receptors were sampled from a human donor in good health. Some clones in this sample may be carry-over from other donors' samples. CDR3s include the opening cysteine and the closing phenylalanine or tryptophan.

TRBJ2-3,TRBV7-9,CASSLVAGDTDTQYF
TRBJ2-5,TRBV6-5,CASSSPFVQETQYF
TRBJ2-1,TRBV6-2/TRBV6-3,CASDKGGTYNEQFF
TRBJ2-3,TRBV7-8,CASSFGTSNLDTQYF
TRBJ2-5,TRBV12-3/TRBV12-4,CASSFSGETQYF
TRBJ2-2,TRBV29-1,CSATGRFSAGELFF
TRBJ2-7,TRBV5-1,CASSSGYSYEQYF
TRBJ1-4,TRBV7-9,CASSLVKQPNEKLFF
TRBJ2-1,TRBV27,CASRWTGRDEQFF
TRBJ2-1,TRBV4-1,CASSQDLSGVPNEQFF
TRBJ2-5,TRBV25-1,CASSEDVNQETQYF
TRBJ2-3,TRBV12-3/TRBV12-4,CASSSDLDPDTQYF
TRBJ2-1,TRBV28,CASSIAGAVEQFF
TRBJ2-5,TRBV5-5,CASSRSTGTGEETQYF
TRBJ2-2,TRBV5-5,CASSGMPAVGIHTGELFF
TRBJ2-3,TRBV7-2,CASSFIGGGGTDTQYF
TRBJ2-1,TRBV11-2,CASSSFGVHNEQFF
TRBJ2-3,TRBV6-6,CASSYGTAPGTDTQYF
TRBJ1-5,TRBV4-3,CASSRNTGYGQPQHF
TRBJ1-5,TRBV28,CASSPDGDSNQPQHF
TRBJ2-1,TRBV14,CASSQDLRSYNEQFF
TRBJ2-7,TRBV29-1,CSVEGTGVEQYF
TRBJ2-1,TRBV4-3,CASSQDGASGGFYNEQFF
TRBJ2-5,TRBV7-9,CASRLDPETQYF
TRBJ2-5,TRBV9,CASSAGTYPQETQYF
TRBJ2-3,TRBV6-5,CASSYASTDTQYF
TRBJ2-1,TRBV10-3,CATRDSKNEQFF
TRBJ2-7,TRBV9,CASSVAPTYEQYF
TRBJ2-2,TRBV12-5,CASATPAGAQGTGELFF
TRBJ1-3,TRBV28,CASSGDRDTGNTIYF
TRBJ1-5,TRBV27,CASSSSGSNQPQHF
TRBJ1-6,TRBV4-2,CASSHSVGVNSPLHF
TRBJ2-1,TRBV18,CASSPPGRSSYNEQFF
TRBJ2-1,TRBV5-1,CASSLEGAGSSYNEQFF
TRBJ2-1,TRBV2,CARPGLRAREQFF
TRBJ2-7,TRBV29-1,CSALTSGQNAGEQYF
TRBJ1-2,TRBV6-1,CASPSELNYGYTF
TRBJ2-5,TRBV7-2,CASSSPSGETQYF
TRBJ1-1,TRBV18,CASSPNGTGPEAFF
TRBJ2-7,TRBV7-3,CASSLRQGGYEQYF
TRBJ2-1,TRBV6-5,CASSYGDNYNEQFF
TRBJ2-7,TRBV29-1,CSVLGQYYEQYF
TRBJ1-5,TRBV4-3,CASSQERSSGQPQHF
TRBJ1-5,TRBV7-3,CASSLRGGQIQPQHF
TRBJ2-7,TRBV20-1,CSARARGQGVGEQYF